The 11 T cell receptor beta chains in this list originate from one sample, sequenced in a study of CD8+ T cells in alopecia areata. Sorting relied on CD4, CD8alpha, NKG2D, NKG2ACE and other markers applied to pooled cutaneous lymph node cells. After isolation, RNA underwent reverse transcription to generate cDNA as the sequencing template. Profiled with immunoSEQ multiplex PCR; TCRdb holds only in-frame clones, not every one. The record shows under 350,000 clones for this sample, with no singletons present. Sequencing was carried out using CD4+ T cells sorted from a lymph node. The receptors were sampled from a C3H/HeJ mouse with alopecia areata. These mice share the MHC haplotype H2-k.

The table lists this clone with a few counts. These gene names are mouse names. From the germline J gene comes the end of the CDR3, since the read stops 4 residues before it. The chain couples TRBV13-3 to TRBJ2-5; 8 nucleotides line up with TRBD2. Unmatched junction bases numbered 1, after V lost 1 base and J lost 3 bases. The CDR3 runs 14 residues. CDR1 is NNHDY, CDR2 SYVADS, per germline. CDR3 loop: CASSDRDWQDTQYF. The sequenced CDR3 bases are TGTGCCAGCAGTGATAGGGACTGGCAAGAC.

This clone was recorded a few times. Each gene name is a mouse one. The missing CDR3 end, 3 residues past where the read stops, is filled in from the germline J gene. The chain is built from TRBV13-3 and TRBJ1-6, with D possibly being TRBD1 (6 bases). TRBJ1-6 is treated as an ORF (open reading frame) with a function not yet certain. Germline values: CDR1 NNHDY, CDR2 SYVADS. There are 14 residues in the CDR3. Trimming shortened V by 9 bases and J by 1 base, and 11 bases separated the two germline ends. Incomplete CDR3 DNA: TGTGCCACCAAACAGGGATCCTATAATTCGCCC. It codes for CATKQGSYNSP. Given in full, the CDR3 is CATKQGSYNSPLYF.

A few counts support this clone. Mouse germline and gene names are used. The read comes to an end 4 residues before the CDR3 does, leaving the germline J gene to fill in the end. This sample also contains other DNA sequences that code for the same CDR3. The genes are TRBV1 and TRBJ2-3; perhaps TRBD1 as D (5 bases). This CDR3 has 15 residues. The germline V gene has CDR1 NSQYPW and CDR2 LRSPGD (reference sequence). V was shortened by 0 bases and J by 3 bases, with 10 bases between the two germline ends. The sequenced part of the CDR3 DNA is TGCACCTGCAGTGCAGATCGTCAGGGAGCAGAA. Translating gives CTCSADRQGAE. From start to end, the CDR3 is CTCSADRQGAETLYF.

This clone was observed a handful of times. The gene names given are mouse names. The observed sequence ends 4 residues before the CDR3 terminus, with the missing tail filled in from the germline J gene. V gene TRBV17 combines with J gene TRBJ2-5; D possibly corresponds to TRBD1 (6 bases). The germline CDR1 and CDR2 sequences are MNHDT and YYDKIL. The CDR3 loop spans 13 amino acids. Trimming removed 6 bases at V and 3 bases at J, with 10 bases between. The CDR3 DNA, read in part, is TGTGCTAGCAGGCCGGGACAACAAGAC. This gives the protein CASRPGQQD. In full, the CDR3 is CASRPGQQDTQYF.

There are a few counts of this clone. Mouse gene names apply. Read data end 4 residues before the CDR3 end; the end is taken from the germline J gene. This chain links TRBV14 with TRBJ2-3; TRBD1 matches 11 bases. The J segment lost 0 bases and the V segment lost 2 bases, leaving 5 bases of the junction unmatched. Germline loops: CDR1 SGHDT, CDR2 FRDEAV. The CDR3 sequence is 17 residues long. Incomplete CDR3 DNA: TGTGCCAGCAGTTTTTGGGACAGGGGGGGGAGTGCAGAA. It yields the protein CASSFWDRGGSAE. The CDR3 in its entirety is CASSFWDRGGSAETLYF.

This clone was seen a few times. The gene names given are mouse names. The CDR3: CASSELGASAETLYF. The CDR3 DNA, read in part, is TGTGCCAGCAGCGAACTGGGGGCTAGTGCAGAA. V usage is TRBV19 and J usage is TRBJ2-3; 8 positions agree with TRBD2. The DNA ends 4 residues before the CDR3 does, and the rest of the CDR3 is filled in from the germline J gene. Per germline, CDR1 FNHDT and CDR2 SITEND (reference sequence). Trimming cost V 5 bases and J 0 bases; bases outside gene matches: 5. This CDR3 spans 15 amino acids.

This clone was counted ten times or more. Mouse germline and gene names are used. With the read ending 4 residues before the CDR3 end, the germline J gene is used to fill in that end. Within the sample, other DNA sequences also encode this same CDR3. The chain has TRBV17 and TRBJ2-3; the D gene is possibly TRBD2 (7 bases). CDR3 size: 15 residues. In germline, CDR1 is MNHDT, CDR2 YYDKIL. V lost 1 base and J lost 0, with 8 bases in between. This chain's CDR3 is CASSRGGASAETLYF. The sequenced CDR3 bases are TGTGCTAGCAGTAGAGGGGGGGCTAGTGCAGAA.

This clone was found a few times. Gene names denote mouse genes. The read comes to an end 4 residues before the CDR3 does, leaving the germline J gene to fill in the end. The sample contains more than one DNA sequence encoding this CDR3. This rearrangement joins TRBV5 to TRBJ2-5, with 7 bases aligning to TRBD1. The length of the CDR3 is 13 residues. CDR1 LGHNA and CDR2 YNLKQL come from the germline V gene (reference sequence). CDR3 protein: CASSQTGRDTQYF. Partial CDR3 DNA: TGTGCCAGCAGCCAGACAGGGAGAGAC.

With respect to this clone: Each gene name is a mouse one. Read coverage stops 3 residues before the CDR3 terminus; the germline J gene supplies the remainder. The gene calls are TRBV13-1 and TRBJ1-6, with TRBD1 matching over 7 bases. TRBJ1-6 is an open reading frame whose function is uncertain. Germline loops: CDR1 NSHNY, CDR2 SYGAGN. This CDR3 spans 15 amino acids. Trimming at V came to 2 bases and at J to 7 bases, leaving 6 bases not matched to a gene. CDR3 DNA, as far as it was read: TGTGCCAGCAGTGAGGAGGGGGCGCGGAATTCGCCC. It is translated as CASSEEGARNSP. The CDR3, in full, reads CASSEEGARNSPLYF.

This clone was detected a few times. Any gene name here is a mouse gene name. The read comes to an end 4 residues before the CDR3 does, leaving the germline J gene to fill in the end. The genes are TRBV17 and TRBJ2-3; TRBD1 might be the D (5 bases). The CDR3 sequence is 15 residues long. Trimming took off 0 bases at V and 1 base at J, with 8 bases between the two ends. Per germline, CDR1 MNHDT and CDR2 YYDKIL. The CDR3 sequence is CASSRDRAGAETLYF. The sequenced CDR3 bases are TGTGCTAGCAGTAGAGACAGGGCGGGTGCAGAA.

This clone was seen a few times. Germline and genes: mouse. Read coverage stops 4 residues before the CDR3 terminus; the germline J gene supplies the remainder. The identical CDR3 is also encoded by other nucleotide sequences in the sample. The V and J genes are TRBV13-2 and TRBJ2-5, with TRBD1 identical over 7 bases. V shed 0 bases and J 3 bases; nucleotides not matched to a gene: 4. Germline CDR1 and CDR2: NNHNN and SYGAGS (reference sequence). CDR3 size: 15 residues. CDR3 DNA, as far as it was read: TGTGCCAGCGGTGATGCCGCCAGGGGGCAAGAC. As protein: CASGDAARGQD. The full-length CDR3 reads as CASGDAARGQDTQYF.